This T cell receptor (beta chain) came from a study of persistence of HIV-infected CD4 T cells. The wider study: Multiple blood draws of up to roughly 200 mL, except a couple of donors with single leukapheresis. Points from the study as a whole: The rare CMV-responding cells with HIV-1 proviruses were not separately TCR-sequenced. CMV- and Gag-responding cells had lower TCRbeta richness than CD3/CD28-responding cells.

Nonspecific anti-CD3/anti-CD28 bead stimulation represents the broad CD4+ T cell repertoire. Sorting of responding CD4+ T cells relied on upregulated CD40 ligand together with CD69. An approximately 17-hour stimulation of CD8-depleted PBMCs used anti-CD28/CD49d costimulation, CD40-blocking antibody and enfuvirtide. Sequencing used immunoSEQ version 4 in survey mode. Produced via immunoSEQ multiplex PCR; TCRdb's table is partial and in-frame only. The sample gives some 45,000 clones, about 87% of which show up once; roughly 0.46% is in the top ten. Regarding this clone: The antigen remains unidentified.

The CDR3 runs to 16 residues. V lost 0 bases to trimming and J lost 7 bases, with 16 bases between them. The V gene's germline CDR1 is SGHNT and CDR2 YYREEE (reference sequence). The chain links TRBV5-4 to TRBJ1-4; no definite D call. The receptor was isolated from an adult woman with HIV who was CMV-seropositive. The sample here was CD4+ T cells sorted from PBMCs after approximately 19-hour stimulation, taken from a patient who received antiretroviral therapy. CDR3 protein: CASSLALWASGEKLFF. The CDR3 bases are TGTGCCAGCAGCTTGGCCCTGTGGGCGAGCGGTGAAAAACTGTTTTTT.